One sample yielded the 24 T cell receptor beta chains listed below, sequenced in a study. TCRdb ran MiXCR on the RT-PCR reads and lists one entry per CDR3 protein. This sample has more than 600,000 distinct CDR3 sequences, with 12% to 15% found just once. Sequenced sample: memory CD4+ T cells from blood. The receptors were gathered from a female donor in good health, serving as a healthy control.

This clonotype has just a few counts. V usage is TRBV12-3 or TRBV12-4 and J usage is TRBJ2-2, with 10 bases identical to TRBD1. J lost 1 base, V lost 5 bases, and 4 bases had no gene match. The CDR3 length is 16 residues. The CDR3 here is CASSKGTGVNTGELFF. The DNA of the CDR3 is TGTGCCAGCAGTAAAGGGACAGGGGTGAACACCGGGGAGCTGTTTTTT.

This chain joins TRBV2 and TRBJ2-1, with 13 positions matching TRBD2. The CDR3 is 17 residues long. The germline V gene encodes CDR1 SNHLY and CDR2 FYNNEI. V was pared by 11 bases and J by 2 bases, with 12 bases of the junction left unmatched. The CDR3 DNA reads as TGTGCCCGCGGGACTAGCGGGAAGTTGCATGCCTACAATGAGCAGTTCTTC. Its translation is CARGTSGKLHAYNEQFF.

The chain has TRBV5-1 and TRBJ1-4, with D hard to call. Trimming stripped 4 bases from V and 0 bases from J, with 10 bases between. The germline V gene encodes CDR1 SGHRS and CDR2 YFSETQ. The CDR3 runs 15 residues. CDR3 nucleotides: TGCGCCAGCAGCCCTGGGTCGGCAACTAATGAAAAACTGTTTTTT. This encodes CASSPGSATNEKLFF.

V is TRBV28 and J is TRBJ1-5, with 7 bases fitting TRBD1. After removal of 5 bases from V and 2 bases from J, the junction contained 9 bases not matched to a gene. The CDR3 sequence is 16 residues long. Germline CDR1 MDHEN, CDR2 SYDVKM. The CDR3 loop is CASSPSTGRGNQPQHF. The CDR3 nucleotides are TGTGCCAGCAGTCCGTCGACAGGGCGGGGCAATCAGCCCCAGCATTTT.

This clonotype was detected ten times or more. The V and J genes are TRBV11-2 and TRBJ2-1; perhaps TRBD2 as D (6 bases). Germline loops: CDR1 SGHAT, CDR2 FQNNGV. The CDR3 runs 15 residues. The germline V and J ends were trimmed by 5 bases and 9 bases, with 20 bases remaining between them. In nucleotides, the CDR3 is TGTGCCAGCAGCGTGTCGGGACTCGGACCGGCTGAGCAGTTCTTC. Translated: CASSVSGLGPAEQFF.

This clonotype came up a few times. The chain uses TRBV7-6 and TRBJ2-7; D tentatively reads TRBD1 or TRBD2 (6 bases each). The length of the CDR3 is 16 residues. V was shortened by 4 bases and J by 7 bases, with 23 bases between the two germline ends. Germline V gene sequence: CDR1 SGHVS, CDR2 FNYEAQ. The CDR3 DNA reads as TGTGCCAGCAGCTCCACAGGGTATGGGCCGGGGGAGGAGCAGTACTTC. Protein: CASSSTGYGPGEEQYF.

The J gene is TRBJ2-5, the V gene TRBV20-1; the D is unclear. The CDR3 is 14 amino acids. V was cut by 0 bases and J by 5 bases, with 13 bases left in between. Germline CDR1 DFQATT, CDR2 SNEGSKA (reference sequence). As DNA, the CDR3 is TGCAGTGCTAGAGATCCGGCTACCGCTGAGACCCAGTACTTC. Its translation: CSARDPATAETQYF.

This clonotype has ten or more counts. The gene calls are TRBV4-3 and TRBJ1-1; D might be TRBD1 (6 bases). The CDR3 is 13 residues long. Germline-derived CDR1 and CDR2 are LGHNA and YSLEER. Trimming removed 3 bases from V and 6 bases from J, with 11 bases in between. In DNA form, the CDR3 reads TGCGCCAGCAGCCAGGAACAGGGTCCTGAAGCTTTCTTT. This sequence encodes CASSQEQGPEAFF.

This clonotype was recorded at least ten times. The chain recombines TRBV12-3 or TRBV12-4 with TRBJ2-7; D tentatively fits TRBD1 or TRBD2 (5 bases each). The CDR3 spans 13 residues. Trimming took off 6 bases at V and 9 bases at J, with 18 bases between the two ends. CDR3 protein: CASRPGTSERQYF. The CDR3 region has the DNA TGTGCCAGCAGACCGGGGACCTCCGAGAGGCAGTACTTC.

The CDR3 DNA reads TGCGCCAGCAGACTTATCCCGGGAGGCACTGAAGCTTTCTTT. Translating it yields CASRLIPGGTEAFF. The V gene is TRBV5-1, the J gene TRBJ1-1; D not certain. The germline V and J ends were trimmed by 5 bases and 4 bases, with 15 bases remaining between them. Germline V gives CDR1 SGHRS, CDR2 YFSETQ. CDR3 length: 14 amino acids.

DNA for the CDR3: TGTGCCAGCAGCAGTTGGGATGGGGATACGCAGTATTTT. As protein: CASSSWDGDTQYF. The chain couples TRBV6-4 to TRBJ2-3, with no clear D. The CDR3 is made up of 13 amino acids. The germline V gene has CDR1 MRHNA and CDR2 SNTAGT. Trimming took off 6 bases at V and 6 bases at J, with 13 bases between the two ends.

This clonotype was found many times. The chain has TRBV29-1 and TRBJ1-1; D not resolved. The CDR3 is 12 residues long. The germline V gene encodes CDR1 SQVTM and CDR2 ANQGSEA. CDR3: CSALSLSAEAFF. The CDR3 nucleotides are TGCAGTGCCCTTAGCCTTAGCGCTGAAGCTTTCTTT.

The V and J genes are TRBV6-5 and TRBJ1-1; 8 bases fit TRBD1. This CDR3 comprises 15 residues. CDR1 MNHEY and CDR2 SVGAGI come from the germline V gene. The J segment lost 5 bases and the V segment lost 6 bases, leaving 11 bases of the junction unmatched. For the CDR3, the DNA is TGTGCCAGCAGGGCAGGGGGCGGGTTGAGGACTGAAGCTTTCTTT. Encoded protein: CASRAGGGLRTEAFF.

This chain joins TRBV3-1 and TRBJ2-1; 11 bases align to TRBD2. V lost 7 bases to trimming and J lost 9 bases; unmatched junction nucleotides: 8. The CDR3 length is 14 residues. Germline V CDR1 and CDR2: LGHDT, YNNKEL (reference sequence). For the CDR3, the DNA is TGTGCCAGCACTACTAGCGGGAGTGAGGGTGAGCAGTTCTTC. It specifies CASTTSGSEGEQFF.

The chain combines TRBV12-3 or TRBV12-4 with TRBJ2-1; TRBD2 might be the D (6 bases). Trimming stripped 5 bases from V and 5 bases from J, with 19 bases between. CDR3 length equals 16 residues. The CDR3 here is CASSLLTGGAHNEQFF. CDR3 sequence (DNA): TGTGCCAGCAGTCTCCTAACCGGGGGTGCCCACAATGAGCAGTTCTTC.

This clonotype showed up just a few times. The chain combines TRBV5-1 with TRBJ2-1, with D uncertain. V lost 3 bases and J lost 10, with 8 bases in between. Looked up from germline, CDR1 is SGHRS and CDR2 is YFSETQ. The CDR3 runs to 11 residues. The CDR3 here is CASSSGPEQFF. CDR3 in DNA: TGCGCCAGCAGCTCGGGCCCCGAGCAGTTCTTC. Supplemented by reference TRBV5-1 and TRBJ2-1, the full variable domain reads KAGVTQTPRYLIKTRGQQVTLSCSPISGHRSVSWYQQTPGQGLQFLFEYFSETQRNKGNFPGRFSGRQFSNSRSEMNVSTLELGDSALYLCASSSGPEQFFGPGTRLTVL.

The gene calls are TRBV6-2 or TRBV6-3 and TRBJ2-1; TRBD1 matches at 8 bases. The CDR3 has 15 amino acids. In germline, CDR1 is MNHEY, CDR2 SVGEGT. V lost 2 bases, J lost 9 bases, and 9 bases stayed unmatched. The chain's CDR3 is CASSYMAGGYAEQFF. CDR3 DNA sequence: TGTGCCAGCAGTTACATGGCAGGGGGCTATGCTGAGCAGTTCTTC.

The V call is TRBV7-2, the J call TRBJ2-1, with a weak D call TRBD2 (6 bases). This CDR3 region has 12 residues. Trimming left V 5 bases short and J 10 bases short, with 12 bases between. Germline V gene data show CDR1 as SGHTA and CDR2 as FQGNSA. This CDR3 reads CASSGTYGEQFF. CDR3 nucleotides: TGTGCCAGCAGCGGGACTTATGGGGAGCAGTTCTTC.

This clonotype was observed a handful of times. V and J are TRBV20-1 and TRBJ2-3; D is possibly TRBD2 (7 bases). V was trimmed by 6 bases and J by 3 bases, leaving 19 bases between them. The CDR3 length is 15 residues. Germline CDR1 reads DFQATT; CDR2 reads SNEGSKA (reference sequence). CDR3 nucleotides: TGCAGTGCCGGGGGGCGCGGCGGCCAGACAGATACGCAGTATTTT. Translated: CSAGGRGGQTDTQYF.

A few counts support this clonotype. The V gene is TRBV7-2, the J gene TRBJ2-7, with D hard to call. Per the germline V gene, CDR1 is SGHTA and CDR2 is FQGNSA. V dropped 3 bases and J dropped 6 bases, with 12 bases sitting between them. This CDR3 contains 13 residues. CDR3 sequence: CASSFGPDLEQYF. In nucleotides, the CDR3 is TGTGCCAGCAGCTTCGGGCCGGACCTCGAGCAGTACTTC.

The chain has TRBV5-1 and TRBJ1-4; D is uncertain. This CDR3 spans 14 amino acids. V lost 6 bases, J lost 8 bases, and 17 bases lay in between. Germline CDR1 and CDR2: SGHRS and YFSETQ. The CDR3 nucleotides read TGCGCCAGCAAGGTACAAGGGATGGACGAAAAACTGTTTTTT. Translation: CASKVQGMDEKLFF.

This clonotype has ten or more counts. The chain links TRBV4-2 to TRBJ2-3; 8 nucleotides line up with TRBD1. The trim removed 3 bases at V and 6 bases at J, leaving 11 bases unmatched. This CDR3 is built from 16 residues. CDR1 and CDR2 from the germline V gene are LGHNA and YNFKEQ. Here the CDR3 DNA reads TGTGCCAGCAGCCAGGCCGGACAGGGAAGGGGGGATACGCAGTATTTT. It is translated as CASSQAGQGRGDTQYF.

This clonotype has at least ten counts. J is TRBJ2-7 and V is TRBV7-2; 11 bases map to TRBD1. The J segment lost 6 bases and the V segment lost 5 bases, leaving 3 bases of the junction unmatched. The CDR3 totals 13 residues. Germline V gene data show CDR1 as SGHTA and CDR2 as FQGNSA. CDR3 amino acids: CASSMDRGREQYF. CDR3 nucleotides: TGTGCCAGCAGCATGGACAGGGGGCGCGAGCAGTACTTC.

V is TRBV18 and J is TRBJ1-1; TRBD1 matches at 8 bases. The V gene end was trimmed by 6 bases and the J gene end by 3 bases; junction bases not matched to a gene: 9. This CDR3 has 15 residues. CDR1 is KGHSH and CDR2 is LQKENI in the germline V gene. CDR3 amino acids: CASSPGQARDTEAFF. The CDR3 DNA sequence: TGTGCCAGCTCCCCGGGACAGGCCAGGGACACTGAAGCTTTCTTT.